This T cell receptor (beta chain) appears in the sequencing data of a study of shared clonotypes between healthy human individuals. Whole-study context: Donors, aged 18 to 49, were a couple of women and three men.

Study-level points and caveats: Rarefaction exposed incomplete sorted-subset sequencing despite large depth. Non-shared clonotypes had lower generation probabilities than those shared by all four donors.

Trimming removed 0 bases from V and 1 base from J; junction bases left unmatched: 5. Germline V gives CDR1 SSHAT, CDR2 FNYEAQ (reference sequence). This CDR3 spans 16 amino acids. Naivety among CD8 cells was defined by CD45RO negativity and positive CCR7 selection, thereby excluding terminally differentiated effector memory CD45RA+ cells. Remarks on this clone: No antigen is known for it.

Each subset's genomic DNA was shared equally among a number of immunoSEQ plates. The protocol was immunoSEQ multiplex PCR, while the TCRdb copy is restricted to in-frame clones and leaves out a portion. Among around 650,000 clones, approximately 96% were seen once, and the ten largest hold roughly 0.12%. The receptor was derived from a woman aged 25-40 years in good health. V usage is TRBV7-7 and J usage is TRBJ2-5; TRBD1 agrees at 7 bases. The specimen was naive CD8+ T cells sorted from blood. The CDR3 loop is CASSLARGQVQETQYF. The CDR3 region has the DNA TGTGCCAGCAGCTTAGCCCGAGGACAGGTCCAAGAGACCCAGTACTTC.